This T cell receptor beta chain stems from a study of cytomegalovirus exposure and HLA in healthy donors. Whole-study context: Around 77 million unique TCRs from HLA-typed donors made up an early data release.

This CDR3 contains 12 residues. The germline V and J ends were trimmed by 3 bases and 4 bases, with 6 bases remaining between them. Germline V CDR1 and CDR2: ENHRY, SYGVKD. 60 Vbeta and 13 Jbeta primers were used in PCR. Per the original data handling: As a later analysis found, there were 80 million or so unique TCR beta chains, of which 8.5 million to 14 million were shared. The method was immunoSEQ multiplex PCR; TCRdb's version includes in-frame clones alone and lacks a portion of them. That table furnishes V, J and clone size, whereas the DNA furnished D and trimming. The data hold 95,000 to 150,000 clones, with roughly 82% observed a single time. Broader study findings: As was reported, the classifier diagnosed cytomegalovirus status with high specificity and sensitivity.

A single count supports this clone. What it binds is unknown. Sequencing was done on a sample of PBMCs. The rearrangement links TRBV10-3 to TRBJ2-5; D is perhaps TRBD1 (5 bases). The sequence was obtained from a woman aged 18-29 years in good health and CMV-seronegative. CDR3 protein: CAISEGAETQYF. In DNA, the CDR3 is TGTGCCATCAGTGAAGGGGCAGAGACCCAGTACTTC.